One and the same sample provided the 32 T cell receptor beta chains below, sequenced in a study of blood T cell repertoires in COVID-19. Assay used: immunoSEQ multiplex PCR; TCRdb lists only in-frame clones, some missing. The table lists 200,000 or so clones, 70% to 90% of them singletons. Sequenced sample: peripheral blood. The receptors derive from a man aged 55 to 69 with acute or convalescent COVID-19.

The rearrangement uses TRBV5-4 and TRBJ2-1, with TRBD2 as a possible D gene (6 bases). The CDR3 length is 16 residues. In germline, CDR1 is SGHNT, CDR2 YYREEE (reference sequence). V gave up 3 bases and J gave up 1 base, with 14 bases separating them. As DNA, the CDR3 is TGTGCCAGCAGCTGGGGAGGCCCAGGGTCCTACAATGAGCAGTTCTTC. It specifies CASSWGGPGSYNEQFF.

The genes are TRBV6-5 and TRBJ1-1; 7 nucleotides match TRBD1. CDR3 size: 11 residues. V was pared by 6 bases and J by 11 bases, with 6 bases of the junction left unmatched. Germline V lookup: CDR1 MNHEY, CDR2 SVGAGI. CDR3 protein: CASRTGLAAFF. DNA of the CDR3: TGTGCCAGCAGGACAGGGCTTGCCGCTTTCTTT.

V gene TRBV6-1 combines with J gene TRBJ2-1; 9 positions agree with TRBD2. The J segment lost 0 bases and the V segment lost 0 bases, leaving 6 bases of the junction unmatched. The CDR3 runs 18 residues. Germline V lookup: CDR1 MNHNS, CDR2 SASEGT. CDR3 sequence reads: CASSEAGPSGASYNEQFF. CDR3 coding DNA: TGTGCCAGCAGTGAAGCGGGTCCTAGCGGGGCCTCCTACAATGAGCAGTTCTTC.

This clone was seen just once. The chain couples TRBV5-1 to TRBJ2-6, with D perhaps matching TRBD2 (7 bases). There are 19 residues in the CDR3. Trimming took off 10 bases at V and 0 bases at J, with 26 bases between the two ends. Germline CDR1 reads SGHRS; CDR2 reads YFSETQ. The CDR3 nucleotides are TGCGCCCGCGAAGGGGGGGAGGGCTACTCCAGCTCTGGGGCCAACGTCCTGACTTTC. Translated: CAREGGEGYSSSGANVLTF.

The genes are TRBV18 and TRBJ2-2; 9 bases are shared with TRBD1. The CDR3 totals 15 residues. The germline V gene has CDR1 KGHSH and CDR2 LQKENI. The junction had 4 bases not matched to a gene; V was cut back by 2 bases and J by 6 bases. CDR3 sequence (DNA): TGTGCCAGCTCACCATTACAGGGGGCGTCCGGGGAGCTGTTTTTT. Protein: CASSPLQGASGELFF. Full variable domain (outside the CDR3, taken from reference TRBV18 and TRBJ2-2): NAGVMQNPRHLVRRRGQEARLRCSPMKGHSHVYWYRQLPEEGLKFMVYLQKENIIDESGMPKERFSAEFPKEGPSILRIQQVVRGDSAAYFCASSPLQGASGELFFGEGSRLTVL.

This CDR3 reads CASSLMPSSGRAGETQYF. CDR3 bases: TGCGCCAGCAGCTTGATGCCCTCTAGCGGGAGGGCCGGGGAGACCCAGTACTTC. The chain combines TRBV5-1 with TRBJ2-5; TRBD2 matches 12 bases. Germline trimming cut 1 base from V and 5 bases from J; bases unmatched to any gene: 12. The CDR3 has 18 residues. Germline loops: CDR1 SGHRS, CDR2 YFSETQ.

This rearrangement joins TRBV1 to TRBJ2-7; the D segment call TRBD2 is taken from the table without a DNA check. TRBV1 is tagged as a pseudogene. The CDR3 is 15 amino acids. The CDR3 nucleotides are TGCACCAGCAGCCAAGATAAGCGGGGTGGGTACGAGCAGTACTTC. It specifies CTSSQDKRGGYEQYF.

The chain joins TRBV7-8 to TRBJ2-1; D possibly corresponds to TRBD1 (6 bases). V shed 5 bases and J shed 10 bases, with 21 bases lying between them. This CDR3 is 15 amino acids long. Germline V gives CDR1 SGHVS, CDR2 FQNEAQ. The CDR3 nucleotides read TGTGCCAGCAGCACAGGGCCAAGCCTCGGGTCGGAGCAGTTCTTC. Residues: CASSTGPSLGSEQFF.

The V gene is TRBV6-6, the J gene TRBJ2-1; D gene ambiguous. Trimming took off 2 bases at V and 8 bases at J, with 16 bases between the two ends. CDR1 is MNHNY, CDR2 SVGAGI, per germline (reference sequence). The CDR3 has 15 residues. The CDR3 reads CASSYVSARYDEQFF. DNA for the CDR3: TGTGCCAGCAGTTACGTTAGTGCCCGATATGATGAGCAGTTCTTC.

CDR3 DNA: TGTGCCAGCAGGCGAGCCTCACTAAGCTCTGGGGCCAACGTCCTGACTTTC. Encoded protein: CASRRASLSSGANVLTF. The rearrangement uses TRBV2 and TRBJ2-6; D is unresolved. The CDR3 is 17 residues long. Per the germline V gene, CDR1 is SNHLY and CDR2 is FYNNEI. V dropped 6 bases and J dropped 0 bases, with 15 bases sitting between them. Together with reference TRBV2 and TRBJ2-6, the CDR3 gives the full variable domain: EPEVTQTPSHQVTQMGQEVILRCVPISNHLYFYWYRQILGQKVEFLVSFYNNEISEKSEIFDDQFSVERPDGSNFTLKIRSTKLEDSAMYFCASRRASLSSGANVLTFGAGSRLTVL.

This clone showed up just once. DNA of the CDR3: TGTGCCAGCAGTTACTCAGGTGTTGGGGAGTACGAGCAGTACTTC. This encodes CASSYSGVGEYEQYF. This chain connects TRBV6-5 to TRBJ2-7, with a weak D call TRBD2 (5 bases). The CDR3 has 15 amino acids. V lost 0 bases and J 4 bases, leaving 13 bases between the germline ends. CDR1 is MNHEY and CDR2 is SVGAGI in the germline V gene.

This clone came up a few times. V is TRBV28 and J is TRBJ1-3; no clear D gene. This CDR3 has 15 amino acids. Trimming pared 5 bases from V and 0 bases from J, leaving 11 bases between. Germline lookup yields CDR1 MDHEN and CDR2 SYDVKM. In DNA form, the CDR3 reads TGTGCCAGCAGTCCCGGACTGTACTCTGGAAACACCATATATTTT. It yields the protein CASSPGLYSGNTIYF.

The chain is built from TRBV6-1 and TRBJ2-7; D may be TRBD2 (6 bases). Germline values: CDR1 MNHNS, CDR2 SASEGT. The CDR3 runs 14 residues. V was pared by 0 bases and J by 4 bases, with 10 bases between. The CDR3 sequence is CASSEAAGPYEQYF. In nucleotides, the CDR3 is TGTGCCAGCAGTGAAGCGGCGGGGCCATACGAGCAGTACTTC.

The chain carries TRBV12-3 or TRBV12-4 and TRBJ1-3; D perhaps matches TRBD1 (5 bases). CDR3 size: 12 residues. V lost 8 bases, J lost 8 bases, and 13 bases lay in between. CDR3 region: CASRGGGDTIYF. The CDR3 DNA follows: TGTGCCAGCCGTGGGGGAGGGGACACCATATATTTT.

The chain has TRBV6-5 and TRBJ1-1, with no clear D. The CDR3 sequence is 13 residues long. Per the germline V gene, CDR1 is MNHEY and CDR2 is SVGAGI. The V end lost 0 bases, the J end lost 11 bases, and 13 bases lay between the germline ends. The CDR3 bases are TGTGCCAGCAGTTACTCGACCCCTGCGGGGGCTTTCTTT. As protein: CASSYSTPAGAFF.

This sequence joins TRBV15 and TRBJ2-5; D is perhaps TRBD1 (6 bases). The V and J ends lost 4 bases and 10 bases respectively, with 16 bases between them. Germline loops: CDR1 LNHNV, CDR2 YYDKDF (reference sequence). The CDR3 totals 13 residues. In nucleotides, the CDR3 is TGTGCCACCAGCACCCAATCTGGACAGTACCAGTACTTC. Its protein is CATSTQSGQYQYF.

The CDR3 bases are TGTGCCAGCAAGGTAGCAGGCACAGATACGCAGTATTTT. It specifies CASKVAGTDTQYF. The J gene is TRBJ2-3, the V gene TRBV27, with unresolved D. Germline V CDR1 and CDR2: MNHEY, SMNVEV (reference sequence). The CDR3 is 13 residues long. V lost 7 bases and J 1 base, leaving 9 bases between the germline ends.

The chain joins TRBV7-9 to TRBJ2-2; possible D gene TRBD1, 6 bases. In germline, CDR1 is SEHNR, CDR2 FQNEAQ (reference sequence). Trimming removed 3 bases at V and 6 bases at J, with 14 bases between. The CDR3 covers 15 residues. CDR3 coding DNA: TGTGCCAGCAGCTTCTCGGCAGGGGCCCCCGGGGAGCTGTTTTTT. Encoded protein: CASSFSAGAPGELFF.

The chain is built from TRBV2 and TRBJ1-1; no reliable D call. V was trimmed by 6 bases and J by 0 bases, leaving 8 bases between them. This CDR3 region has 13 residues. Per the germline V gene, CDR1 is SNHLY and CDR2 is FYNNEI. The CDR3 nucleotides read TGTGCCAGCAGAGACAACCTGAACACTGAAGCTTTCTTT. Amino acids: CASRDNLNTEAFF.

This sequence joins TRBV5-6 and TRBJ1-2; D call uncertain. The germline CDR1 and CDR2 sequences are SGHDT and YYEEEE. V lost 3 bases to trimming and J lost 8 bases, with 11 bases between them. This CDR3 has 12 residues. Here the CDR3 DNA reads TGTGCCAGCAGCTCTTGGACTAGCGGCTACACCTTC. It codes for CASSSWTSGYTF. Variable domain in full (rest from reference TRBV5-6 and TRBJ1-2): DAGVTQSPTHLIKTRGQQVTLRCSPKSGHDTVSWYQQALGQGPQFIFQYYEEEERQRGNFPDRFSGHQFPNYSSELNVNALLLGDSALYLCASSSWTSGYTFGSGTRLTVV.

CDR3 nucleotides: TGTGCCAGCAGCCAGACAGGGATCGCTGAGCAGTTCTTC. Amino acids: CASSQTGIAEQFF. This chain joins TRBV3-1 (or the pseudogene TRBV3-2) and TRBJ2-1; 7 bases match TRBD1. The germline gives CDR1 LGHDT, CDR2 YNNKEL (reference sequence). Losses at the gene ends were 3 bases for V and 9 bases for J; bases not matched to a gene: 5. The CDR3 covers 13 residues.

This chain uses TRBV27 with TRBJ2-1, with 11 bases identical to TRBD2. CDR1 and CDR2 (germline): MNHEY, SMNVEV (reference sequence). After removal of 3 bases from V and 4 bases from J, the junction contained 2 bases not matched to a gene. The CDR3 extends over 15 amino acids. In DNA form, the CDR3 reads TGTGCCAGCAGTTTCCTAGCGGGAGGTTACAATGAGCAGTTCTTC. Its translation: CASSFLAGGYNEQFF.

The chain couples TRBV2 to TRBJ1-4; no clear D gene. This CDR3 has 14 amino acids. Trimming took off 4 bases at V and 1 base at J, with 7 bases between the two ends. Per the germline V gene, CDR1 is SNHLY and CDR2 is FYNNEI. DNA for the CDR3: TGTGCCAGCAGTGTCGGTAGAACTAATGAAAAACTGTTTTTT. Its protein product is CASSVGRTNEKLFF.

The gene calls are TRBV28 and TRBJ2-6; possible D gene TRBD1, 5 bases. The CDR3 loop spans 16 amino acids. Trimming shortened V by 5 bases and J by 0 bases, and 11 bases separated the two germline ends. Germline CDR1 reads MDHEN; CDR2 reads SYDVKM. This chain's CDR3 is CASSEPGLSGANVLTF. DNA for the CDR3: TGTGCCAGCAGTGAGCCAGGGCTCTCTGGGGCCAACGTCCTGACTTTC.

The chain joins TRBV28 to TRBJ2-7; the match to TRBD2 covers 9 bases. CDR1 and CDR2 (germline): MDHEN, SYDVKM. The length of the CDR3 is 15 residues. The junction had 7 bases not matched to a gene; V was cut back by 5 bases and J by 2 bases. For the CDR3, the DNA is TGTGCCAGCAGTCCGCCAGCTAGCGGGACCTACGAGCAGTACTTC. Translated: CASSPPASGTYEQYF.

The sample holds a few counts of this clone. CDR3 sequence reads: CASSLESGSYNEQFF. CDR3 DNA: TGTGCCAGCAGCTTAGAGTCGGGGTCTTACAATGAGCAGTTCTTC. The chain couples TRBV7-2 to TRBJ2-1; maybe TRBD2 (5 bases). The germline gives CDR1 SGHTA, CDR2 FQGNSA. This CDR3 region has 15 residues. V shed 1 base and J shed 4 bases, with 11 bases lying between them. The full variable domain, with the rest looked up from reference TRBV7-2 and TRBJ2-1, is GAGVSQSPSNKVTEKGKDVELRCDPISGHTALYWYRQSLGQGLEFLIYFQGNSAPDKSGLPSDRFSAERTGGSVSTLTIQRTQQEDSAVYLCASSLESGSYNEQFFGPGTRLTVL.

This chain connects TRBV6-2 or TRBV6-3 to TRBJ2-2; D unresolved. The CDR3 sequence is 14 residues long. Germline CDR1 is MNHEY and CDR2 is SVGEGT. With 0 bases removed from V and 5 bases from J, the gap between germline ends came to 7 bases. The CDR3, as DNA: TGTGCCAGCAGTTACTCGTTGCGAACCGGGGAGCTGTTTTTT. Protein product: CASSYSLRTGELFF.

This sequence joins TRBV5-1 and TRBJ2-3; 9 bases align to TRBD2. Unmatched junction bases numbered 9, after V lost 4 bases and J lost 3 bases. CDR3 length: 16 residues. The germline CDR1 and CDR2 sequences are SGHRS and YFSETQ. The CDR3 reads CASSLGAAGGTDTQYF. CDR3 in DNA: TGCGCCAGCAGCCTTGGAGCAGCGGGAGGTACAGATACGCAGTATTTT.

The chain carries TRBV5-6 and TRBJ2-7; 8 nucleotides align to TRBD2. This CDR3 region has 14 residues. Germline values: CDR1 SGHDT, CDR2 YYEEEE. V dropped 0 bases and J dropped 4; count of bases not matched to a gene: 3. The CDR3 DNA is TGTGCCAGCAGCTTGGGTAGCGGGGCTTACGAGCAGTACTTC. Its protein product is CASSLGSGAYEQYF.

This chain connects TRBV11-2 to TRBJ2-7; 7 positions match TRBD1. J lost 0 bases, V lost 7 bases, and 15 bases had no gene match. This CDR3 has 17 amino acids. Germline V lookup: CDR1 SGHAT, CDR2 FQNNGV. For the CDR3, the DNA is TGTGCCAGCAACATTAGGGATACCGGGACAGTCTCCTACGAGCAGTACTTC. This sequence encodes CASNIRDTGTVSYEQYF.

This chain connects TRBV5-1 to TRBJ2-5; 10 positions agree with TRBD1. This CDR3 contains 18 residues. V lost 2 bases to trimming and J lost 0 bases; unmatched junction nucleotides: 10. CDR1 SGHRS and CDR2 YFSETQ come from the germline V gene. CDR3 in DNA: TGCGCCAGCAGCTTTTCGACAGGGGGCATTGGGTACCAAGAGACCCAGTACTTC. Translated: CASSFSTGGIGYQETQYF.

The chain carries TRBV4-1 and TRBJ2-2; D may be TRBD2 (5 bases). V was pared by 1 base and J by 7 bases, with 19 bases between. Germline V CDR1 and CDR2: MGHRA, YSYEKL. The CDR3 consists of 17 residues. This CDR3 reads CASSQGELVQERGELFF. The DNA of the CDR3 is TGCGCCAGCAGCCAAGGGGAGTTGGTCCAAGAGCGCGGGGAGCTGTTTTTT.